This T cell receptor beta chain was profiled in a study of blood T cell repertoires in COVID-19. In this sample, this clone turned up a few times. Some clones are missing from TCRdb's copy, which holds only in-frame ones; the method was immunoSEQ multiplex PCR. The sample yields around 140,000 clones, over 75% seen once. The length of the CDR3 is 13 residues. V gave up 6 bases and J gave up 8 bases, with 16 bases separating them. Germline loops: CDR1 SNHLY, CDR2 FYNNEI. What was sequenced was peripheral blood. The receptor's source is a woman aged 50 to 60 with acute or convalescent COVID-19. This chain connects TRBV2 to TRBJ1-2, with D perhaps TRBD1 (6 bases). CDR3 coding DNA: TGTGCCAGCAGCGATTACAGGGAACGCGGCTACACCTTC. Translation: CASSDYRERGYTF.